The T cell receptor beta chain described here comes from a study of T cell responses to AZD1222 COVID-19 vaccine (dated by TCRdb to the early 2020s). About the study as a whole: Because spike-specific TCR depth and breadth did not differ between the two schedules, AZD1222 recipients who got a second dose at roughly 4 weeks were pooled with those who got a second dose at roughly 12 weeks. A total of more than 230 trial participants underwent TCR sequencing, of whom roughly 210 had received two doses of AZD1222 and 26 had received two doses of the MenACWY control vaccine. Enrollment into the trials was organized by age into subgroups of 18-55, 56-69 and 70-plus years, and those subgroups contained about 160, 30 and 59 TCR-sequenced participants, respectively.

The full study reports these points: Participants were mostly white British, with more females than males. The authors suggested clonal diversity may have been underestimated. The 56-69-year group was small, and its depth increase did not reach significance, likely because of low power. Vaccine-associated CD4 TCRs spanned the whole spike protein, with dominant responses in regions 160-218 and 743-854. Epitopes outside the regions mutated in the B.1.351 and B.1.1.7 variants were reportedly recognized by nearly half of the unique spike-specific TCRs. A significant rise in spike-specific TCR breadth and depth was observed after two AZD1222 doses relative to day 0 and relative to MenACWY recipients. Because no day 14 peak-response samples were available, the repertoires could be characterized only after the peak T cell response. Conclusions about previously exposed vaccinees were limited because only five to seven AZD1222 recipients were SARS-CoV-2 seropositive at baseline.

As to this clone: It lacks a known antigen. The record has no base qualities; no much larger clone is one base away.

The CDR3 spans 14 residues, from the cysteine through the phenylalanine. Only CDR3 DNA remains: 42 bases, in frame from the first base. The CDR1 and CDR2 encoded by the germline V gene (reference sequence) are SEHNR and FQNEAQ. The junction carries 10 bases between V and J, which are trimmed by 3 bases and 2 bases respectively. The CDR3 regions of human TCRbeta chains were analyzed by immunosequencing. In the original analysis: Repertoire TCRs were checked for matches against a reference library of SARS-CoV-2-specific TCRs that had been generated using the MIRA antigen-specificity platform. Breadth was defined as the fraction of unique TCRs that were SARS-CoV-2-associated, and depth was defined as the fraction of total T cells that were SARS-CoV-2-associated. Each spike-specific TCR was assigned to its reactive spike region and to a CD4 or CD8 class using the MIRA data. Log10-transformed breadth and depth values were compared by one-way ANOVA with Sidak's multiple comparisons tests. In its TCRdb copy, this immuneACCESS table keeps in-frame sequences only and misses some clones. Where compared with another copy, unresolved V genes explain less than half of these, and the others have no known cause. The V and J calls and clone size were taken over from that table, and D and trimming were inferred from the DNA. This sample gives 80,000 to 130,000 clones in total; roughly 91% of them show up just once. Approximately 16% of the sample lies in the top ten.

The sample's time point label is to be understood as: baseline before first vaccination. Vaccinee samples came from UK trials COV001 and COV002, including a single-blind randomized controlled phase 2/3 trial of AZD1222 (ChAdOx1 nCoV-19) in healthy adults. Trial participant PBMC samples were collected at day 0 and day 28 after the second dose for TCRbeta chain sequencing. The TCR originated in an adult in good health. The starting material was peripheral blood, obtained on day 0 of AZD1222 vaccination. Recombination joined TRBV7-9 with TRBJ1-2; TRBD1 is perhaps the D gene, given 5 matching bases. The DNA is TGTGCCAGCAGCTTCACAGGATTAAACTATGGCTACACCTTC. The resulting protein is CASSFTGLNYGYTF. Where the CDR3 stops, the reference TRBV7-9 and TRBJ1-2 genes take over; the full variable domain is DTGVSQNPRHKITKRGQNVTFRCDPISEHNRLYWYRQTLGQGPEFLTYFQNEAQLEKSRLLSDRFSAERPKGSFSTLEIQRTEQGDSAMYLCASSFTGLNYGYTFGSGTRLTVV.